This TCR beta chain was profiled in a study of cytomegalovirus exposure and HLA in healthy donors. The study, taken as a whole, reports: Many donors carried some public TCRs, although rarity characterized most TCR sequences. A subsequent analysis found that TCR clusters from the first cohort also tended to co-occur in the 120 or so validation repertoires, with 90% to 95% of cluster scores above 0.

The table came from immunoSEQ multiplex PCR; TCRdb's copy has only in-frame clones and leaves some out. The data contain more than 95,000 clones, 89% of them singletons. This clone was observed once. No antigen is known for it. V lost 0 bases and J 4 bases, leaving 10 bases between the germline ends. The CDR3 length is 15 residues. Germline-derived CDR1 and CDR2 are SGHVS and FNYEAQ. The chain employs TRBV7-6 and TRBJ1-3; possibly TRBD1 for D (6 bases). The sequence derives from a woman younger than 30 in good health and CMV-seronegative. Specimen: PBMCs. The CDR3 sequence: CASSLAGAGGNTIYF. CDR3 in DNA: TGTGCCAGCAGCTTAGCGGGGGCTGGAGGAAACACCATATATTTT.